This paragraph covers one TCR beta chain sequence. This sample stems from a study of blood T cell repertoires in COVID-19. Study overall: COVID-19 samples collected from the United States, Italy and Spain covered acute and convalescent phases. Sources were T cells, B-cell-depleted T cells, or PBMCs; the material itself was cDNA or gDNA.

Authors' processing steps: Nucleated cell number was recorded as an estimate derived from reference gene primer amplification. TCRdb's table, derived via immunoSEQ multiplex PCR, lists solely in-frame clones and lacks some. V and J calls and clone size come straight from that table; D and trimming were deduced from the DNA. The sample consists of a few hundred thousand clones, 86% of them appearing once. The CDR3 length is 16 residues. V lost 3 bases to trimming and J lost 5 bases; unmatched junction nucleotides: 9. Per germline, CDR1 MGHRA and CDR2 YSYEKL. The rearrangement uses TRBV4-1 and TRBJ1-1; 10 nucleotides line up with TRBD1. The receptor was isolated from a man in his forties who had recovered from COVID-19. The material sequenced was peripheral blood. Here the CDR3 reads CASSQERQGARTEAFF. CDR3 nucleotides: TGCGCCAGCAGCCAGGAGAGACAGGGGGCAAGGACTGAAGCTTTCTTT.